This T cell receptor (beta chain) derives from a study of cytomegalovirus exposure and HLA in healthy donors. General study points: There were over 150 TCR beta chains listed as cytomegalovirus-associated. Later analysis demonstrated an association between a missense DCLRE1C variant and TCR beta V- and J-gene trimming.

The PCR had 60 Vbeta and 13 Jbeta primers. Data came from immunoSEQ multiplex PCR; TCRdb stores just in-frame clones and leaves some out. The table lists under 100,000 clones, 55% to 75% of them singletons. V shed 5 bases, J shed 5 bases, and the junction held 10 bases outside the gene matches. Germline CDR1 and CDR2: LNHDA and SQIVND (reference sequence). The CDR3 runs to 15 residues. A note on this clone: Its antigen is still unknown.

The sample was PBMCs. The chain carries TRBV19 and TRBJ2-7; 9 bases are shared with TRBD1. This TCR derives from a woman aged 45-59 years in good health and CMV-seropositive. CDR3 loop: CASSLSTGTGHEQYF. CDR3 coding DNA: TGTGCCAGTAGTCTCAGCACCGGGACAGGGCACGAGCAGTACTTC.